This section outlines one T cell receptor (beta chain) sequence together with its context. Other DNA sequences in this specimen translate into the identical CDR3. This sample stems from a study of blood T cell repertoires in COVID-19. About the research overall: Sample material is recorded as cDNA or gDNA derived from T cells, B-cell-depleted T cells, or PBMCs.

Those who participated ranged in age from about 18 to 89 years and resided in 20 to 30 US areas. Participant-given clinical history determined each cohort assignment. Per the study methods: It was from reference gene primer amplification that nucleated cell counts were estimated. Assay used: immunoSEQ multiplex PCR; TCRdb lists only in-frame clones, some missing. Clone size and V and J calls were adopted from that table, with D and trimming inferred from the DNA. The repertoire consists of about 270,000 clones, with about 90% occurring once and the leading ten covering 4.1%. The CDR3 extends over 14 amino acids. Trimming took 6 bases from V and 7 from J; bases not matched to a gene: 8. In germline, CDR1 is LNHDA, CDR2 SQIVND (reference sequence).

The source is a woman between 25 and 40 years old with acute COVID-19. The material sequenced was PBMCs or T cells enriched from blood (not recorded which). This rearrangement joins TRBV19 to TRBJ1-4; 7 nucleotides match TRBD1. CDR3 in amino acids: CASSPDRDREKLFF. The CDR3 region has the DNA TGTGCCAGTAGCCCCGACAGGGATCGTGAAAAACTGTTTTTT.